This entry features one TCR beta chain sequence. What this receptor recognizes is not known. No base qualities exist here, and no much larger clone lies one base off it. Unmatched junction bases come to 0, with V trimmed by 4 bases and J by 6 bases. The CDR3, cysteine through phenylalanine, is 12 amino acids long. Kept here is only the CDR3 DNA, which spans 36 bases and is read in frame from base 1. CDR1 and CDR2 are read off the germline V gene (reference sequence) as SGHAT and FQDESV. The donors were healthy, HIV-negative adults with no recently reported acute infections or vaccinations. Every donor was a Caucasian adult residing in Nashville, Tennessee, USA. CD4+ T cells were enriched by magnetic negative selection, after which naive cells were positively selected on CD45RA and the negative fraction was taken as the memory subset. Blood was collected by leukapheresis, and PBMCs were isolated by Ficoll-Histopaque density gradient centrifugation and then cryopreserved in liquid nitrogen vapor phase. Analytical flow cytometry was used to check the purity and quantity of every magnetically sorted T cell population. Each sorted fraction had its genomic DNA isolated and then quantified by UV absorbance on a Nanodrop 2000c.

The data belong to a study of shared clonotypes between healthy human individuals (dated by TCRdb to between 2020 and 2021). Regarding the complete study: A few men and a couple of women, aged 18 to 49 years, made up the cohort. For each donor, CD4 naive and CD4 memory were each run on three plates, CD8 naive on two plates, and CD8 memory on one plate. To estimate repertoire size and how much clonotype sharing occurs between individuals, the study deeply sequenced the blood TCR repertoires of roughly 5 healthy adults. Libraries were prepared and TCR repertoires were sequenced by different laboratories using diverse techniques, in order to increase sequencing depth and limit assay-specific biases. Per donor, leukapheresis produced somewhere between about 0.85 and 8.9 billion PBMCs.

TCR CDR3 regions were amplified from genomic DNA by multiplex PCR using the deep immunoSEQ assay. Extracted genomic DNA from each cell subset was spread evenly across all wells of several immunoSEQ 96-well plates, with each plate serving as a replicate. For sorted subsets, roughly 0.2 ug genomic DNA, equal to some 28,000 T cell genomes, was loaded into each replicate PCR. Purified libraries were quantified with a Qubit 3.0 fluorometer, sized on a Bioanalyzer 2100, and re-quantified with the KAPA Library Quantification kit. Every immunoSEQ 96-well plate was sequenced on a separate single-read 150-cycle Illumina NextSeq 550 flow cell. The source study handled its data this way. The immunoSEQ output contained only junctional sequences without quality scores, so filtering could not match that applied to full-length reads. Sequences were annotated with PyIR, a Python wrapper for IgBLAST v1.9, and V/J genes and CDR3 were assigned using IMGT germline references. Reads were removed for weak V/J assignments (E-value above 1e-6), missing CDR3, stop codons, out-of-frame junctions, or ambiguous translated residues. V3J clonotypes were defined as sequences sharing the same inferred V gene, J gene, and CDR3 amino acid sequence. The percentage overlap between two repertoires was calculated by dividing the number of shared unique clonotypes by the size of the smaller repertoire. RTK rarefaction, the Chao1 estimator, and Recon v2.1 estimates of unobserved clonotypes were used to assess repertoire richness. OLGA was used to compute generation probabilities for all TCRbeta clonotypes that the gDNA method yielded from four donors. TCRdb took this table from immuneACCESS and kept in-frame rearrangements with V and J called. Such tables lack part of the clones; where checked against another copy, unresolved V genes explain under half of the gap, and the rest is unexplained. V, J and clone size are taken as reported in that table, and D and trimming were inferred from the DNA itself. The sample table contains some 1,100,000 clones; only one count was recorded for approximately 78% of them. The ten largest account for 0.5% to 0.6% of the sample.

Overall results and qualifications from the work: Across a few donors, about 5.2% of naive CD4, roughly 3.5% of naive CD8, about 2.3% of memory CD4, and around 0.4% of memory CD8 clonotypes were shared. Higher generation probabilities were observed for clonotypes shared by all four sorted-subset donors than for non-shared clonotypes. Sampling was limited to blood, and TCR repertoires in tissue likely differ from TCR repertoires in blood. Larger estimated clonotype richness was generally found for naive subsets than for memory subsets. The genetic and exposure-history diversity represented was limited by the small number of donors. Pairwise subsampling led to the expectation that sequencing depth would affect the degree of clonotype sharing among donors. Incomplete sequencing was indicated by rarefaction of sorted-subset datasets, despite the large sequencing depth.

Input material: memory CD4+ T cells from PBMCs. Read against the paper, the sample's cell subset or site label means: CD45RA-negative fraction. The sequence joins TRBV11-1 to TRBJ2-7, with 10 junctional bases fitting TRBD1. The receptor's source is a young man in good health. Some clones in this sample may be carry-over from other donors' samples. The nucleotides read TGTGCCAGCAGCTGGACAGGGGGCGAGCAGTACTTC. Its translation reads: CASSWTGGEQYF. The CDR3, completed at both ends by the reference TRBV11-1 and TRBJ2-7 genes, gives the full variable domain EAEVAQSPRYKITEKSQAVAFWCDPISGHATLYWYRQILGQGPELLVQFQDESVVDDSQLPKDRFSAERLKGVDSTLKIQPAELGDSAMYLCASSWTGGEQYFGPGTRLTVT.